Sequencing of this T cell receptor (beta chain) was carried out in a study of liver allograft versus peripheral blood T cells. Whole-study context: Within transplanted livers, the T cell receptor repertoires were examined and compared against the repertoires present in the peripheral blood of liver transplant recipients.

MiXCR, run by TCRdb on the reads, gives a single entry per CDR3 protein. The sample carries 10,000 to 15,000 distinct CDR3 sequences, around 30% recorded once. CDR3 size: 9 residues. Germline V CDR1 and CDR2: MDHEN, SYDVKM. Notes on the study in general: Peripheral blood reportedly held T cell receptor repertoires that differed from those inside liver allografts.

As regards this clonotype: Its antigen is undetermined. The junction departs from germline at one end; a sequencing error may be responsible.

This receptor was identified in a human patient who had a liver transplant. Some T cells may trace back to the graft donor. The chain links TRBV28 to TRBJ2-5; 9 bases line up with TRBD1. This chain's CDR3 is CASGTGRNF. The CDR3 nucleotides read TGTGCCAGCGGGACAGGGAGGAACTTC.